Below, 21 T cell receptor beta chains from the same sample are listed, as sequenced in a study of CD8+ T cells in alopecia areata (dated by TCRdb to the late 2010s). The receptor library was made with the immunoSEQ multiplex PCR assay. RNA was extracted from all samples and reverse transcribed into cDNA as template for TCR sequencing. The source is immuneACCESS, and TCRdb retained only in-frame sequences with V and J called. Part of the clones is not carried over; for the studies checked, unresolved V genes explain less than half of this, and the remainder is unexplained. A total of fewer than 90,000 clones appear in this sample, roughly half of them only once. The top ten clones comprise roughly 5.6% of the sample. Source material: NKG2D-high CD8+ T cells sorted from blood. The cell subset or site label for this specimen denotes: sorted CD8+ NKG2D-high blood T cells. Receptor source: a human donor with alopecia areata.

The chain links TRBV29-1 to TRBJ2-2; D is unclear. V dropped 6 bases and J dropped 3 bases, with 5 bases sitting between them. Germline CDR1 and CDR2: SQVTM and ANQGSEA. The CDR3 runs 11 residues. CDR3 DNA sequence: TGCAGCGTCTTGTACACCGGGGAGCTGTTTTTT. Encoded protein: CSVLYTGELFF.

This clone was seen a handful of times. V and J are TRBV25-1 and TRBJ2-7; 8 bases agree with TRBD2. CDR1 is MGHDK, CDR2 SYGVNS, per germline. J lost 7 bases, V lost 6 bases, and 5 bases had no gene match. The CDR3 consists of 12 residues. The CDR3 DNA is TGTGCCAGCAGGCGGGAGGAGGGGGAGCAGTACTTC. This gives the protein CASRREEGEQYF.

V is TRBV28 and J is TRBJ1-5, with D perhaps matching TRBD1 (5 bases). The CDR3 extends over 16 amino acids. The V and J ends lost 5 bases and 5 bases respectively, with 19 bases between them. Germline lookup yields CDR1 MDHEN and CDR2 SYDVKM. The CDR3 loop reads CASSLARDGPYQPQHF. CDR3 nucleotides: TGTGCCAGCAGTCTCGCCCGGGACGGTCCATATCAGCCCCAGCATTTT. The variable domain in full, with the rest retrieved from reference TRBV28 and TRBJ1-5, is DVKVTQSSRYLVKRTGEKVFLECVQDMDHENMFWYRQDPGLGLRLIYFSYDVKMKEKGDIPEGYSVSREKKERFSLILESASTNQTSMYLCASSLARDGPYQPQHFGDGTRLSIL.

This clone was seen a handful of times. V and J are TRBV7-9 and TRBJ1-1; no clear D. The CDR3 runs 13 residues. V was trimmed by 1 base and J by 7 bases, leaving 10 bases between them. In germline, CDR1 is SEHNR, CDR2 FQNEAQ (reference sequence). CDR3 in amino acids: CASSLGQVVEAFF. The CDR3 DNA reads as TGTGCCAGCAGCTTAGGGCAGGTCGTTGAAGCTTTCTTT. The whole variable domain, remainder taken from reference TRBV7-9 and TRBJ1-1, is DTGVSQNPRHKITKRGQNVTFRCDPISEHNRLYWYRQTLGQGPEFLTYFQNEAQLEKSRLLSDRFSAERPKGSFSTLEIQRTEQGDSAMYLCASSLGQVVEAFFGQGTRLTVV.

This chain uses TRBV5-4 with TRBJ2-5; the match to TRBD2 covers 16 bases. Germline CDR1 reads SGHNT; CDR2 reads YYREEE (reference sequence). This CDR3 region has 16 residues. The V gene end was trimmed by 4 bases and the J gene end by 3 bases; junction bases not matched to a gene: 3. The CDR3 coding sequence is TGTGCCAGCAGCCCGGGACTAGCGGGAGGGGAAGAGACCCAGTACTTC. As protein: CASSPGLAGGEETQYF.

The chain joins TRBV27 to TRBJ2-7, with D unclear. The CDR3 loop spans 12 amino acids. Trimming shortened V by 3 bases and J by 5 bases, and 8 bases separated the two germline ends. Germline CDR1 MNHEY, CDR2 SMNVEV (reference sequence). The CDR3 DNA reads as TGTGCCAGCAGTTTCCTTAATCACGAGCAGTACTTC. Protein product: CASSFLNHEQYF.

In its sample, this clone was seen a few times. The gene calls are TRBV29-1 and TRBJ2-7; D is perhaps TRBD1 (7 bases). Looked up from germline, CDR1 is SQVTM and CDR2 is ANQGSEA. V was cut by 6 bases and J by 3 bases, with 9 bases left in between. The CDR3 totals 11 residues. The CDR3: CSVQGGYEQYF. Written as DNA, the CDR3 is TGCAGCGTCCAGGGGGGCTACGAGCAGTACTTC.

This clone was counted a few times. The CDR3 nucleotides are TGCGCCAGCAGTCAATCGGGGTGGCTCTCCTACAATGAGCAGTTCTTC. Its protein product is CASSQSGWLSYNEQFF. V is TRBV23-1 and J is TRBJ2-1; D uncertain. TRBV23-1 is placed among ORFs of uncertain function. The CDR3 has 16 amino acids. Trimming removed 0 bases at V and 0 bases at J, with 9 bases between.

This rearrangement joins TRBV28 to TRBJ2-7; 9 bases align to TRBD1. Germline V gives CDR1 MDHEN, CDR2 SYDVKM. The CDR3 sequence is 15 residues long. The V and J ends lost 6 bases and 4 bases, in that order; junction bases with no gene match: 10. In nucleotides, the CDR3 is TGTGCCAGCAGCAAAACCGGGACAGGGTTTTACGAGCAGTACTTC. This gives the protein CASSKTGTGFYEQYF.

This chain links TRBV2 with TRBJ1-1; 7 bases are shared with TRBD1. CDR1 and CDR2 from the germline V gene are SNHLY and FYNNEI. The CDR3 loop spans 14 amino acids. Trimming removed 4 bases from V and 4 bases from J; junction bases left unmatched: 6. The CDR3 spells CASSAFAGGTEAFF. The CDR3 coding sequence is TGTGCCAGCAGTGCCTTCGCAGGGGGCACTGAAGCTTTCTTT.

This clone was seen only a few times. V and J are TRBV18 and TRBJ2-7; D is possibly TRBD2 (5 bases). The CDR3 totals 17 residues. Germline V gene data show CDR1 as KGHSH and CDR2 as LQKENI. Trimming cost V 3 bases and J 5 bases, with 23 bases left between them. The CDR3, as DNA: TGTGCCAGCTCACCTTCACCGGCACGGGGTACTCCCCACGAGCAGTACTTC. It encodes CASSPSPARGTPHEQYF.

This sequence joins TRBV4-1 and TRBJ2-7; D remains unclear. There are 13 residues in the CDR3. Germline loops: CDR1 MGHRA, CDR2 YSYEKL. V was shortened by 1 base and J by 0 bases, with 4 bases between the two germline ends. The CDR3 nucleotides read TGCGCCAGCAGCCAAGTGGCCTCCTACGAGCAGTACTTC. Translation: CASSQVASYEQYF.

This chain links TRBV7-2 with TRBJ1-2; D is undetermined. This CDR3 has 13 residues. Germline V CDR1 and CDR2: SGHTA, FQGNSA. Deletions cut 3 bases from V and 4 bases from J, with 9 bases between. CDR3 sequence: CASSFADLYGYTF. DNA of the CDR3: TGTGCCAGCAGCTTCGCGGATCTCTATGGCTACACCTTC.

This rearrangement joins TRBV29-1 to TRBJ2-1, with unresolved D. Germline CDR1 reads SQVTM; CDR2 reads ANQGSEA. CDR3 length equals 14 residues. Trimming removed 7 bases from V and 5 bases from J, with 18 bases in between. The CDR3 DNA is TGCAGCGCCCCTGTAGGGCTAGATGACAATGAGCAGTTCTTC. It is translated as CSAPVGLDDNEQFF.

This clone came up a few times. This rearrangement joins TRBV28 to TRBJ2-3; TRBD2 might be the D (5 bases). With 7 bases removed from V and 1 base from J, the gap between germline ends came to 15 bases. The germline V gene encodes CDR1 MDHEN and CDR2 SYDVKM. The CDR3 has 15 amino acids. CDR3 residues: CASKQIAKRTDTQYF. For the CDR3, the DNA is TGTGCCAGCAAACAGATAGCGAAACGCACAGATACGCAGTATTTT.

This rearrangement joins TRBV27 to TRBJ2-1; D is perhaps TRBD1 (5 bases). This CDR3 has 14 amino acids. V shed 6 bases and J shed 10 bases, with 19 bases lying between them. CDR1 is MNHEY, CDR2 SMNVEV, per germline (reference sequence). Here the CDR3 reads CASRRQTELREQFF. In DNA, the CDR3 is TGTGCCAGCAGAAGACAGACCGAACTCCGAGAGCAGTTCTTC.

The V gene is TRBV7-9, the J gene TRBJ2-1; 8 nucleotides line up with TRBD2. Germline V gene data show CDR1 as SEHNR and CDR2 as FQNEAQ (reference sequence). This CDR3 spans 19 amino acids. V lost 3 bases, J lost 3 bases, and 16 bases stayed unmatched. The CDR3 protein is CASSFPSPPTSGNYNEQFF. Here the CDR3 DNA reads TGTGCCAGCAGCTTCCCAAGTCCCCCTACTAGCGGCAACTACAATGAGCAGTTCTTC.

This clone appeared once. The CDR3 DNA is TGTGCCAGCCTTAGCGGGGCCCAAGAGACCCAGTACTTC. Residues: CASLSGAQETQYF. The chain has TRBV7-9 and TRBJ2-5, with TRBD2 matching 8 bases. Looked up from germline, CDR1 is SEHNR and CDR2 is FQNEAQ (reference sequence). Unmatched junction bases numbered 3, after V lost 8 bases and J lost 1 base. The CDR3 covers 13 residues.

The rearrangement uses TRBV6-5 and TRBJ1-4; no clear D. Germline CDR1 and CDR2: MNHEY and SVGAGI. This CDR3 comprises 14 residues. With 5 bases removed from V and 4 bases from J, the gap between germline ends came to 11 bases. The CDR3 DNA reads TGTGCCAGCAGTCCCGCGCACCATAATGAAAAACTGTTTTTT. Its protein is CASSPAHHNEKLFF.

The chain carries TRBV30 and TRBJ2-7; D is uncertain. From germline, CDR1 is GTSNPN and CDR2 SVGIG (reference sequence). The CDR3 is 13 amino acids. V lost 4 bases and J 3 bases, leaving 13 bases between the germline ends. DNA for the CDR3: TGTGCCTGGACCGGGCGATTTAGCTACGAGCAGTACTTC. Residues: CAWTGRFSYEQYF. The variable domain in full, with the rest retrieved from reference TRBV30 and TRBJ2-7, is SQTIHQWPATLVQPVGSPLSLECTVEGTSNPNLYWYRQAAGRGLQLLFYSVGIGQISSEVPQNLSASRPQDRQFILSSKKLLLSDSGFYLCAWTGRFSYEQYFGPGTRLTVT.

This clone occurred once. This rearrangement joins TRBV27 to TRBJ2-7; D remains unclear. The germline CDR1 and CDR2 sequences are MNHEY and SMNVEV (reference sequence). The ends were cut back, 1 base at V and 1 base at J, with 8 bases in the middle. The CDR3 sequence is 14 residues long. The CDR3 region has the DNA TGTGCCAGCAGTTTATTAGTAGGGTCCTACGAGCAGTACTTC. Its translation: CASSLLVGSYEQYF.